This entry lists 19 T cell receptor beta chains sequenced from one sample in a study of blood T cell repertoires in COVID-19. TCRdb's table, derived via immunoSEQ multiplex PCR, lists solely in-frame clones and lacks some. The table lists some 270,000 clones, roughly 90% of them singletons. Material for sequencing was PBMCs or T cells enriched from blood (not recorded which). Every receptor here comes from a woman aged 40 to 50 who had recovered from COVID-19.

The CDR3 sequence is CAWSDFPVEKLFF. DNA for the CDR3: TGTGCCTGGAGTGATTTTCCAGTGGAAAAACTGTTTTTT. The chain couples TRBV30 to TRBJ1-4; D call uncertain. Trimming took off 1 base at V and 8 bases at J, with 11 bases between the two ends. The CDR3 is 13 amino acids. CDR1 is GTSNPN, CDR2 SVGIG, per germline (reference sequence). Full variable domain (remainder filled in from reference TRBV30 and TRBJ1-4): SQTIHQWPATLVQPVGSPLSLECTVEGTSNPNLYWYRQAAGRGLQLLFYSVGIGQISSEVPQNLSASRPQDRQFILSSKKLLLSDSGFYLCAWSDFPVEKLFFGSGTQLSVL.

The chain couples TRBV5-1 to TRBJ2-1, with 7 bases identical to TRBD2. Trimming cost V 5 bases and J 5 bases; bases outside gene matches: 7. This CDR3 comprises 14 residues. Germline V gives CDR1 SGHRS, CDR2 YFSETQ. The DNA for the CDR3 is TGCGCCAGCAGTGATGGCGGGGGAAACAATGAGCAGTTCTTC. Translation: CASSDGGGNNEQFF.

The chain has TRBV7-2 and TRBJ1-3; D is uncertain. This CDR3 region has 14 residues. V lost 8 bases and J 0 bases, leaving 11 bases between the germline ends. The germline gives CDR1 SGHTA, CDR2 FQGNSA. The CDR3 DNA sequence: TGTGCCAGCCGTCGGTATAGCTCTGGAAACACCATATATTTT. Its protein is CASRRYSSGNTIYF.

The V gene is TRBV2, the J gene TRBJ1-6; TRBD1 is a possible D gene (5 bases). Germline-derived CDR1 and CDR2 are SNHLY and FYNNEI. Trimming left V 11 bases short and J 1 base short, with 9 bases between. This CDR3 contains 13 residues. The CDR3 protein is CAWQGSYNSPLHF. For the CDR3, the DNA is TGTGCCTGGCAGGGTTCCTATAATTCACCCCTCCACTTT.

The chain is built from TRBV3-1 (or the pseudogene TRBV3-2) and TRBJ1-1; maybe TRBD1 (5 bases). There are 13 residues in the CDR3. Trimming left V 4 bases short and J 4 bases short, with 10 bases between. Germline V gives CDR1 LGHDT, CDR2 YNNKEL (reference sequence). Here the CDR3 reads CASSPGGGTEAFF. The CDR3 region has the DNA TGTGCCAGCAGCCCCGGCGGGGGCACTGAAGCTTTCTTT.

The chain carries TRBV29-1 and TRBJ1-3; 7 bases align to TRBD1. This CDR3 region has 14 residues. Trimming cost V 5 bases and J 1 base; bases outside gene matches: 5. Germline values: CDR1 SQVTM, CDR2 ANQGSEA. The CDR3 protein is CSVLSGGSGNTIYF. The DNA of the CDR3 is TGCAGCGTTCTTTCAGGGGGATCTGGAAACACCATATATTTT.

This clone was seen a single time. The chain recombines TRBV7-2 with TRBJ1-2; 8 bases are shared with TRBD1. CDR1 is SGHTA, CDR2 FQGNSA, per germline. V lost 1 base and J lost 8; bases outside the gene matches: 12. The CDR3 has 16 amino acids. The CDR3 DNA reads TGTGCCAGCAGCTTAGACTATGGTGCAGGGGGCCCGGGCTACACCTTC. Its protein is CASSLDYGAGGPGYTF.

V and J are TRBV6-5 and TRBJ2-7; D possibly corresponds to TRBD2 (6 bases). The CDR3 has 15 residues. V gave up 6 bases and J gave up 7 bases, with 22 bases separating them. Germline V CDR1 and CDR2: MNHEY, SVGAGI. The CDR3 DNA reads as TGTGCCAGCAGAGCGACCCGGGACTGGGGTCGGGAGCAGTACTTC. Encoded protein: CASRATRDWGREQYF.

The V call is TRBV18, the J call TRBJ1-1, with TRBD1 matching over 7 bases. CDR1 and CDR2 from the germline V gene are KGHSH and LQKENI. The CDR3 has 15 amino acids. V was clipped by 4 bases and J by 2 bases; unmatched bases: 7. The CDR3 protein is CASSLAGGFNTEAFF. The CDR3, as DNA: TGTGCCAGCTCACTGGCAGGGGGTTTCAACACTGAAGCTTTCTTT.

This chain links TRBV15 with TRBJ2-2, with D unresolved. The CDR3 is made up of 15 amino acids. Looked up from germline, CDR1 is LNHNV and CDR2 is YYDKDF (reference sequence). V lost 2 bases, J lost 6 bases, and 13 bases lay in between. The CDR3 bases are TGTGCCACCAGCAGAAATTTCAGACTCCCCGGGGAGCTGTTTTTT. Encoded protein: CATSRNFRLPGELFF.

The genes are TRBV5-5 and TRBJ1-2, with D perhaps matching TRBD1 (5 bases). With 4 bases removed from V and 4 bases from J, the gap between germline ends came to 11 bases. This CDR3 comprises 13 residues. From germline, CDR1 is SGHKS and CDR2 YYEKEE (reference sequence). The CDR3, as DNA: TGTGCCAGCAGCACCGACAGTACCTATGGCTACACCTTC. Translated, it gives CASSTDSTYGYTF. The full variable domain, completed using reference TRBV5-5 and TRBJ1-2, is DAGVTQSPTHLIKTRGQQVTLRCSPISGHKSVSWYQQVLGQGPQFIFQYYEKEERGRGNFPDRFSARQFPNYSSELNVNALLLGDSALYLCASSTDSTYGYTFGSGTRLTVV.

The CDR3 nucleotides are TGTGCCAGCAGCTTGGGGCGCGAAGACGAGCAGTACTTC. This translates into CASSLGREDEQYF. V and J are TRBV4-2 and TRBJ2-7, with a tentative D call TRBD1 (5 bases). There are 13 residues in the CDR3. Trimming removed 5 bases from V and 5 bases from J, with 13 bases in between. Germline V gives CDR1 LGHNA, CDR2 YNFKEQ.

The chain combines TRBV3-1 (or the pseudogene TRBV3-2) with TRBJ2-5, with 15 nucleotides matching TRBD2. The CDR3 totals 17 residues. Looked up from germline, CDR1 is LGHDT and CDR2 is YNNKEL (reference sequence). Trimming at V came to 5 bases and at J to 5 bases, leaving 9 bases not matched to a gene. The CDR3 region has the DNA TGTGCCAGCAGCACGCGGACTAGCGGGAGGGCCAGGGAGACCCAGTACTTC. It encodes CASSTRTSGRARETQYF.

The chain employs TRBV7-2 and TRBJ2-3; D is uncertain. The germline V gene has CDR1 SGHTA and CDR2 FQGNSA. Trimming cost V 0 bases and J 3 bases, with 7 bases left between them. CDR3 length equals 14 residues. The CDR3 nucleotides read TGTGCCAGCAGCTTAGCGGTTCGGACAGATACGCAGTATTTT. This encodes CASSLAVRTDTQYF. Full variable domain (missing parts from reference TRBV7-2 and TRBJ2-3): GAGVSQSPSNKVTEKGKDVELRCDPISGHTALYWYRQSLGQGLEFLIYFQGNSAPDKSGLPSDRFSAERTGGSVSTLTIQRTQQEDSAVYLCASSLAVRTDTQYFGPGTRLTVL.

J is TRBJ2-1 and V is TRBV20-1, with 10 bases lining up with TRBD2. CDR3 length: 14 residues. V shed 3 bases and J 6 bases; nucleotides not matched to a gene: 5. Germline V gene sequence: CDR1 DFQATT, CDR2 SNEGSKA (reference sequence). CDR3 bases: TGCAGTGCTAGTCGGACTAGCGGTTTCAATGAGCAGTTCTTC. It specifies CSASRTSGFNEQFF.

The DNA for the CDR3 is TGTGCCAGCAGCGCCTCCTGGGCCAATCAGCCCCAGCATTTT. This gives the protein CASSASWANQPQHF. The rearrangement joins TRBV2 to TRBJ1-5; D ambiguous. Germline V gives CDR1 SNHLY, CDR2 FYNNEI. This CDR3 has 14 residues. V shed 6 bases and J shed 3 bases, with 12 bases lying between them.

The CDR3 spells CASSPQRQGTEAFF. The CDR3 DNA is TGTGCCAGCTCACCTCAAAGACAGGGCACTGAAGCTTTCTTT. The chain uses TRBV18 and TRBJ1-1, with 7 bases fitting TRBD1. CDR3 size: 14 residues. With 3 bases clipped from V and 4 bases from J, the junction kept 5 bases outside the gene matches. Germline CDR1 reads KGHSH; CDR2 reads LQKENI.

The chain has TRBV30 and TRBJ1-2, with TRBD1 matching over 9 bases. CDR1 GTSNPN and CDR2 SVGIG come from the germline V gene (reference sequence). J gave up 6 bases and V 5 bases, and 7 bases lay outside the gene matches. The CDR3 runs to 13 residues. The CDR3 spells CAWDFGTGNGYTF. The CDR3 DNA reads TGTGCCTGGGATTTCGGGACAGGGAATGGCTACACCTTC. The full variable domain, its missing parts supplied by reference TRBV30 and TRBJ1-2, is SQTIHQWPATLVQPVGSPLSLECTVEGTSNPNLYWYRQAAGRGLQLLFYSVGIGQISSEVPQNLSASRPQDRQFILSSKKLLLSDSGFYLCAWDFGTGNGYTFGSGTRLTVV.

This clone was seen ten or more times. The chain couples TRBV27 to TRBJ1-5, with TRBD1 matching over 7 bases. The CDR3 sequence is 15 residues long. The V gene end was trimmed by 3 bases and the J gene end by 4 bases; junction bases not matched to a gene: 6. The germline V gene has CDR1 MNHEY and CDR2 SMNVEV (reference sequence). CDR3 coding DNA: TGTGCCAGCAGTTTCGGAACAGGGGAAAATCAGCCCCAGCATTTT. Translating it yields CASSFGTGENQPQHF.